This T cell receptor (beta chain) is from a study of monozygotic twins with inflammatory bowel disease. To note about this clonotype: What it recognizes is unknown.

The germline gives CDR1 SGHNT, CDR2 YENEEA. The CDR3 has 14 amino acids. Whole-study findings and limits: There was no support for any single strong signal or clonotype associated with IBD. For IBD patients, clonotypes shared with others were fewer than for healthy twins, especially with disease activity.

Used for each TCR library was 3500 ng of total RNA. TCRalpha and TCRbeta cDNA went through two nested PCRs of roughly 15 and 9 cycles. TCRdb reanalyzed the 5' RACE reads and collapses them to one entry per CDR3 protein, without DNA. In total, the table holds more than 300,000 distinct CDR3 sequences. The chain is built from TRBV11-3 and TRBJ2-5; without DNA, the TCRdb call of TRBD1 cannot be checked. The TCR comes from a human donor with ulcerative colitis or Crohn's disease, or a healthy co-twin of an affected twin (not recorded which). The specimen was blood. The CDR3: CASSSDRGQETQYF.